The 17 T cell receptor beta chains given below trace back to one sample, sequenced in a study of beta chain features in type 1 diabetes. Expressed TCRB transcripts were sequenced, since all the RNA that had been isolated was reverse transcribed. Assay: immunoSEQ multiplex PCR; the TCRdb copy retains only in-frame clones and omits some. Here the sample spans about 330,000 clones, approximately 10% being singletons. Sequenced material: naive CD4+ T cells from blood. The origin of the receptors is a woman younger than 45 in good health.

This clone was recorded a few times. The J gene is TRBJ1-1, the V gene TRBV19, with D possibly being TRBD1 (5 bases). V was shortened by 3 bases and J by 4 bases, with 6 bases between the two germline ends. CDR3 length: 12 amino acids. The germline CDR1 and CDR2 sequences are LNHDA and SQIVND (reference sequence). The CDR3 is CASSMQGTEAFF. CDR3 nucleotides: TGTGCCAGTAGTATGCAGGGCACTGAAGCTTTCTTT. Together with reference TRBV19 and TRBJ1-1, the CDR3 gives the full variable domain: DGGITQSPKYLFRKEGQNVTLSCEQNLNHDAMYWYRQDPGQGLRLIYYSQIVNDFQKGDIAEGYSVSREKKESFPLTVTSAQKNPTAFYLCASSMQGTEAFFGQGTRLTVV.

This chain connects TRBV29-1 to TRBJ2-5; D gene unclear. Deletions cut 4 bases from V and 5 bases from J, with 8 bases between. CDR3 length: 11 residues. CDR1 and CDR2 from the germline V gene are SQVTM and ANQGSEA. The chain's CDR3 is CSVVRRETQYF. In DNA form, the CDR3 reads TGCAGCGTTGTTCGTCGGGAGACCCAGTACTTC.

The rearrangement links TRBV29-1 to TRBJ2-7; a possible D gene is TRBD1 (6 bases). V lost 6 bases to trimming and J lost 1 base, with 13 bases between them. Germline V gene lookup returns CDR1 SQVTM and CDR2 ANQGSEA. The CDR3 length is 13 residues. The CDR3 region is CSVGQRQSYEQYF. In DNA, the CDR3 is TGCAGCGTCGGACAGCGGCAATCCTACGAGCAGTACTTC.

The CDR3 DNA sequence: TGTGCCAGCGGGGGGCGAGACAGGGGGCTAGATACGCAGTATTTT. Its translation is CASGGRDRGLDTQYF. The gene calls are TRBV7-9 and TRBJ2-3, with 10 bases lining up with TRBD1. The CDR3 covers 15 residues. CDR1 is SEHNR and CDR2 is FQNEAQ in the germline V gene (reference sequence). Trimming removed 8 bases from V and 5 bases from J; junction bases left unmatched: 10.

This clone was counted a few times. This CDR3 is CASSAGGLNTGELFF. The CDR3 region has the DNA TGTGCCAGCAGTGCCGGAGGTTTGAACACCGGGGAGCTGTTTTTT. This chain uses TRBV9 with TRBJ2-2; D perhaps matches TRBD2 (5 bases). CDR1 and CDR2 from the germline V gene are SGDLS and YYNGEE. The CDR3 loop spans 15 amino acids. V gave up 5 bases and J gave up 1 base, with 12 bases separating them.

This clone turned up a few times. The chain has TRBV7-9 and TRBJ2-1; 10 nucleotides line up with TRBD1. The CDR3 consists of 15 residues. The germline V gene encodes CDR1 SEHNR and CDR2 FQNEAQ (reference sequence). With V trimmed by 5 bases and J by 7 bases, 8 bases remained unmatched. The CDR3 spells CASSPGTGAGNEQFF. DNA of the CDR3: TGTGCCAGCAGCCCGGGGACAGGGGCTGGGAATGAGCAGTTCTTC.

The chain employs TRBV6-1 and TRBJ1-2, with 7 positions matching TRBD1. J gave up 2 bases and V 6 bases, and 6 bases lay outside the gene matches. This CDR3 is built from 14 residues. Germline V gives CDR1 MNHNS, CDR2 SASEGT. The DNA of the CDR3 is TGTGCCAGCAGCCTCGGACAGGCGAACTATGGCTACACCTTC. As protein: CASSLGQANYGYTF.

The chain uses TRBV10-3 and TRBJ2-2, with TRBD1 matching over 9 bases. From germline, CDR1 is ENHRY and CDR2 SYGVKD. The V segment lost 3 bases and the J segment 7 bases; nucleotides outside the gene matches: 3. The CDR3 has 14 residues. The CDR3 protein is CAISEQGASGELFF. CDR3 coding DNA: TGTGCCATCAGTGAACAGGGGGCCAGCGGGGAGCTGTTTTTT.

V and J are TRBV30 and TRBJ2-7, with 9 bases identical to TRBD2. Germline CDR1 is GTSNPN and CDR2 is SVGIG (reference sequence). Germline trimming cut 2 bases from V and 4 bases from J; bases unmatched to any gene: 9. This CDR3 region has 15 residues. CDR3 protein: CAWSLAGTSRYEQYF. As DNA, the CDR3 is TGTGCCTGGAGTCTAGCCGGGACTAGCAGATACGAGCAGTACTTC.

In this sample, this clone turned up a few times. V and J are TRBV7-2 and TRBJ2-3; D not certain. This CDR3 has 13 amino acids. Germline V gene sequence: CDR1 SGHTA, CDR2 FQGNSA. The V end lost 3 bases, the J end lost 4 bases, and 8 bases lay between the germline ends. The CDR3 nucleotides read TGTGCCAGCAGCTTTCGGCAGGCAGATACGCAGTATTTT. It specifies CASSFRQADTQYF.

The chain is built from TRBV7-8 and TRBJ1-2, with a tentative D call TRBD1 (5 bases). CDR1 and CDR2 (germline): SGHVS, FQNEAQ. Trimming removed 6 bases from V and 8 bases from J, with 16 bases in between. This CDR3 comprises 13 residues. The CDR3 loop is CASRPFRVEGYTF. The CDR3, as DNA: TGTGCCAGCAGACCTTTCAGGGTAGAGGGCTACACCTTC.

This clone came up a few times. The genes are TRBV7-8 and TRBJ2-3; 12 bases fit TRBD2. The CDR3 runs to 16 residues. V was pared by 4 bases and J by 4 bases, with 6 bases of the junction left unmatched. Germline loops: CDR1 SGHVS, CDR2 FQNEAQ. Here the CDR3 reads CASSWTSGNRADTQYF. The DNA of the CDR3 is TGTGCCAGCAGCTGGACTAGCGGGAACAGGGCAGATACGCAGTATTTT.

DNA for the CDR3: TGTGCCAGCTCACCAGAGGGAGTCGGCACTGAAGCTTTCTTT. Its protein product is CASSPEGVGTEAFF. This chain uses TRBV18 with TRBJ1-1; D remains ambiguous. The germline gives CDR1 KGHSH, CDR2 LQKENI. Trimming took 2 bases from V and 4 from J, leaving 11 bases between them. The CDR3 is 14 amino acids.

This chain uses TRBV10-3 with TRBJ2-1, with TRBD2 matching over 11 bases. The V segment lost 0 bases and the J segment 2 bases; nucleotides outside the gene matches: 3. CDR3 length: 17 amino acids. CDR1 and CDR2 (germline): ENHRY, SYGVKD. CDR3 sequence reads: CAISESLAGGPYNEQFF. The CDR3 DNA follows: TGTGCCATCAGTGAGTCTCTAGCGGGAGGTCCCTACAATGAGCAGTTCTTC.

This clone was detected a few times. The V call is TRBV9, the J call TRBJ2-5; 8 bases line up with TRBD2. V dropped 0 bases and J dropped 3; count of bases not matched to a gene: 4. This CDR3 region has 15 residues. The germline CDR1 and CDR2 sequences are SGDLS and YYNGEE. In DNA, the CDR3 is TGTGCCAGCAGCGTAGGGTTAGCGGGAAAAGAGACCCAGTACTTC. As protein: CASSVGLAGKETQYF.

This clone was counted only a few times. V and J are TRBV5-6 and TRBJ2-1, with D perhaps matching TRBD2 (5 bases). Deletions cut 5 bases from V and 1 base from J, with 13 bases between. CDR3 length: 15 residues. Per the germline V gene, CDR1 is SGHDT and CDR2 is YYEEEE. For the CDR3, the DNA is TGTGCCAGCAGATCGGAGGCGGTATCCTACAATGAGCAGTTCTTC. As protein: CASRSEAVSYNEQFF. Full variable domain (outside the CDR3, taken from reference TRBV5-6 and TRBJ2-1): DAGVTQSPTHLIKTRGQQVTLRCSPKSGHDTVSWYQQALGQGPQFIFQYYEEEERQRGNFPDRFSGHQFPNYSSELNVNALLLGDSALYLCASRSEAVSYNEQFFGPGTRLTVL.

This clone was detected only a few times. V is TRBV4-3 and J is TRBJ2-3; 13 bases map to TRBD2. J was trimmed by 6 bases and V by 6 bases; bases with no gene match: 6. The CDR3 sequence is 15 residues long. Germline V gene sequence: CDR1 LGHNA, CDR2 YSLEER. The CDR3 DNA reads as TGCGCCAGCAGTTCACTAGCGGGAGGGGGGGATACGCAGTATTTT. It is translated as CASSSLAGGGDTQYF.